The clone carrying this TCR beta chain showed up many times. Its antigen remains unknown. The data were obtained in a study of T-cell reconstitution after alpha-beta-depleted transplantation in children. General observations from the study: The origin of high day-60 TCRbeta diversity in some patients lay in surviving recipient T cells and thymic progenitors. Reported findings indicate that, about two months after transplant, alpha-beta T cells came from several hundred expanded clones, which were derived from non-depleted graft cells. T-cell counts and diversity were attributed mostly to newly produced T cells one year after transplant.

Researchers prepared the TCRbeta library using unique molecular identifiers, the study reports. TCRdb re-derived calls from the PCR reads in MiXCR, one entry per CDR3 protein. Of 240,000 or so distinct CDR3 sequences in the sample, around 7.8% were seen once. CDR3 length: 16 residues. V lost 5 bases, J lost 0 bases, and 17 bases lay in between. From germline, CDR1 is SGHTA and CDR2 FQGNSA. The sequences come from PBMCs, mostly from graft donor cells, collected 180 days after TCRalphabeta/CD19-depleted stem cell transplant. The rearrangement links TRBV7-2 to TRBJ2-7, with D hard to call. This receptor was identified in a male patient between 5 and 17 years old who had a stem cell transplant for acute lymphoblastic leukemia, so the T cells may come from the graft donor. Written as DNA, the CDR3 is TGTGCCAGCAGCGTTAGCCGGACGCCTAGCTCCTACGAGCAGTACTTC. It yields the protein CASSVSRTPSSYEQYF.